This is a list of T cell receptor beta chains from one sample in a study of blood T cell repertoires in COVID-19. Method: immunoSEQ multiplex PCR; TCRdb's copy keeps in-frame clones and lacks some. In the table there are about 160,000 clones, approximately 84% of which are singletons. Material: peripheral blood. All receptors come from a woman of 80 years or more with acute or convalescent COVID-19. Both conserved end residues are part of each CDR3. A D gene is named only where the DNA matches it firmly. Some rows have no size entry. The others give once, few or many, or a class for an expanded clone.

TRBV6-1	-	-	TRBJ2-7	CASSEAWGVGEQYF	TGTGCCAGCAGTGAAGCGTGGGGCGTGGGCGAGCAGTACTTC
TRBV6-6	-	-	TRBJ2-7	CASSYSARGYEQYF	TGTGCCAGCAGTTACTCGGCCCGCGGCTACGAGCAGTACTTC
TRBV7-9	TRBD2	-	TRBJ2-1	CASSLSLADSYNEQFF	TGTGCCAGCAGCTTGTCGCTAGCGGACTCCTACAATGAGCAGTTCTTC
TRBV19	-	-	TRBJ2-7	CASSITGHPYEQYF	TGTGCCAGTAGTATTACGGGACATCCCTACGAGCAGTACTTC
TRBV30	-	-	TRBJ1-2	CAWSAQSNYGYTF	TGTGCCTGGAGTGCACAGAGTAACTATGGCTACACCTTC
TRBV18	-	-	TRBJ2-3	CASSLEQAPRTDTQYF	TGTGCCAGCTCACTCGAACAGGCACCCCGCACAGATACGCAGTATTTT
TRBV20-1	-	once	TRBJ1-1	CSTMRSEAFF	TGCAGTACTATGCGGAGTGAAGCTTTCTTT
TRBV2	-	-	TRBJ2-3	CASSGGLTDTQYF	TGTGCCAGCAGTGGCGGCCTCACAGATACGCAGTATTTT
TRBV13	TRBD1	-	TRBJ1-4	CASSLGDRDEKLFF	TGTGCCAGCAGCTTAGGGGACAGGGACGAAAAACTGTTTTTT
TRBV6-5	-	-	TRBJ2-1	CASSTGSYNEQFF	TGTGCCAGCAGCACAGGTTCCTACAATGAGCAGTTCTTC
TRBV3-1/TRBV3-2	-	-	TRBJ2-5	CASSQGAPGDTQETQYF	TGTGCCAGCAGCCAAGGAGCCCCCGGGGATACTCAAGAGACCCAGTACTTC